This TCR beta chain is from a study of CD8 T cells in Susac syndrome. Random hexamers were used to reverse transcribe an amount of about 0.45 to 1 ug RNA. An immunoSEQ multiplex PCR generated amplified TCR beta CDR3 products spanning 54 Vbeta and 13 Jbeta. Each CDR3 protein is one row after TCRdb ran MiXCR on the immunoSEQ multiplex PCR reads. This table has 150,000 to 250,000 distinct CDR3 sequences, nearly 95% appearing once. FACS enriched CD8+ TEMRA cells, while bulk CD8+ and CD4+ were negatively isolated. The CDR3 length is 12 residues. The germline V and J ends were trimmed by 4 bases and 7 bases, with 10 bases remaining between them. Germline assignment: CDR1 MDHEN and CDR2 SYDVKM.

Sequencing was done on a sample of CD4+ T cells from PBMCs. The receptor comes from a human donor with multiple sclerosis. The chain couples TRBV28 to TRBJ1-2, with D unclear. DNA of the CDR3: TGTGCCAGCAGTTATGAGCGGCGTGGCTACACCTTC. It translates to CASSYERRGYTF.